This T cell receptor beta chain was recorded in a study of CD8 T cells in Susac syndrome. Study-wide points: It was acknowledged in the study that its TCR sequencing and HLA analysis involved a relatively small number of individuals.

In the case of this clonotype: Its specificity is unknown.

The RNA, about 0.45 to 1 ug, was put through reverse transcription using random hexamers. TCRdb used MiXCR to reprocess the immunoSEQ multiplex PCR reads, holding one entry per CDR3 protein. The profile covers 80,000 or so distinct CDR3 sequences, with approximately 94% appearing a single time and roughly 0.27% taken by the ten largest. In germline, CDR1 is MNHNY, CDR2 SVGAGI (reference sequence). The V segment lost 2 bases and the J segment 7 bases; nucleotides outside the gene matches: 8. This CDR3 contains 15 residues. The authors sequenced TCR beta from blood CD8+ and CD4+ T cells. While serving as controls, healthy donors were matched for age and sex. Negative isolation yielded the CD8+ and CD4+ T cells, while FACS enriched the TEMRA cells.

The specimen sequenced was CD8+ T cells from PBMCs. The rearrangement joins TRBV6-6 to TRBJ1-1; 9 bases match TRBD1. This clonotype originated in a human donor in good health. The CDR3 loop reads CASSYRQQGAGEAFF. DNA for the CDR3: TGTGCCAGCAGTTACCGTCAACAGGGGGCGGGTGAAGCTTTCTTT.